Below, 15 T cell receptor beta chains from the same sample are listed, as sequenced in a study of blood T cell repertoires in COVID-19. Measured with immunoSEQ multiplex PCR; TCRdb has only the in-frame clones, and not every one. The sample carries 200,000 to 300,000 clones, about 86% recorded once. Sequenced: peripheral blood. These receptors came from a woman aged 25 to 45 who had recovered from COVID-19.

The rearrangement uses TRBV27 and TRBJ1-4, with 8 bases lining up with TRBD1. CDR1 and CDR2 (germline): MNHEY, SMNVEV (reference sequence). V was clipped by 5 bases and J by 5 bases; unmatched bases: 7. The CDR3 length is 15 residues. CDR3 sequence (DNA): TGTGCCAGCAGTCCCCGGACAGGGTACAATGAAAAACTGTTTTTT. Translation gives CASSPRTGYNEKLFF.

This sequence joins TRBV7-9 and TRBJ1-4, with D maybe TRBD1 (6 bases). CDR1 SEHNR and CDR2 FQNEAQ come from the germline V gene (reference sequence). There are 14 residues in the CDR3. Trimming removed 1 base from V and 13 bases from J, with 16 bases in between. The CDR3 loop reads CASSLGAGGASLFF. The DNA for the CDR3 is TGTGCCAGCAGCTTAGGTGCGGGGGGGGCTTCACTGTTTTTT. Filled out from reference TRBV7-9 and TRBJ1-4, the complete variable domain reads DTGVSQNPRHKITKRGQNVTFRCDPISEHNRLYWYRQTLGQGPEFLTYFQNEAQLEKSRLLSDRFSAERPKGSFSTLEIQRTEQGDSAMYLCASSLGAGGASLFFGSGTQLSVL.

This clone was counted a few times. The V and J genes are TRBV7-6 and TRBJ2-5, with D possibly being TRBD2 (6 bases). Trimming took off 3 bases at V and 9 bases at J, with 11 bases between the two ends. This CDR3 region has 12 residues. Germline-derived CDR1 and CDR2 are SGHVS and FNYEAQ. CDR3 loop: CASSFYGEAQYF. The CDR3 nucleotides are TGTGCCAGCAGCTTTTACGGGGAGGCCCAGTACTTC.

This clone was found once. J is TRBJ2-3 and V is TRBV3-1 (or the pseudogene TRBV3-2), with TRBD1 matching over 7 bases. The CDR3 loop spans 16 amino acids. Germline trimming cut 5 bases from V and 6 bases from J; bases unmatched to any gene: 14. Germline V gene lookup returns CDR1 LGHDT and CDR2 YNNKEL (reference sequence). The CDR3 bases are TGTGCCAGCAGCTCCACACGACAGGGCTCTCCCGATACGCAGTATTTT. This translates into CASSSTRQGSPDTQYF.

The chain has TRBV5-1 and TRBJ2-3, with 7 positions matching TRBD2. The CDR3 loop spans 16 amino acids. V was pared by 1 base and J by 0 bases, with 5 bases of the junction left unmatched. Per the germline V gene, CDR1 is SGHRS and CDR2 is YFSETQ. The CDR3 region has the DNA TGCGCCAGCAGCTTGAGGCTAGCGGTGAGCACAGATACGCAGTATTTT. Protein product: CASSLRLAVSTDTQYF.

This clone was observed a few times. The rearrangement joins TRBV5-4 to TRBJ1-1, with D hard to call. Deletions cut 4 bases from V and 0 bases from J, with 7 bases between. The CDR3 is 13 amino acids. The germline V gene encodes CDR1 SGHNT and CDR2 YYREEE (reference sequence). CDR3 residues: CASSEGVNTEAFF. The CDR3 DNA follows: TGTGCCAGCAGCGAGGGTGTGAACACTGAAGCTTTCTTT.

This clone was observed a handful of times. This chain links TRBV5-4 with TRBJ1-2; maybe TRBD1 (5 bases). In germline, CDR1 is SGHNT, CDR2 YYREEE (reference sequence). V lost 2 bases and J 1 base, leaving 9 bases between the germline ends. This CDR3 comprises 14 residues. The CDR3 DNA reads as TGTGCCAGCAGCTTATCAGGGTTTAACTATGGCTACACCTTC. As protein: CASSLSGFNYGYTF.

The CDR3 loop reads CASSPGTGLKRAFF. CDR3 in DNA: TGTGCCAGTAGCCCCGGGACAGGGTTAAAGAGGGCTTTCTTT. The rearrangement joins TRBV19 to TRBJ1-1; 9 nucleotides align to TRBD1. This CDR3 has 14 amino acids. V shed 6 bases, J shed 11 bases, and the junction held 13 bases outside the gene matches. In germline, CDR1 is LNHDA, CDR2 SQIVND (reference sequence).

In DNA form, the CDR3 reads TGTGCCAGCAGTGTTACAGGGCCGGTCGAGACCCAGTACTTC. Translation: CASSVTGPVETQYF. The chain joins TRBV2 to TRBJ2-5; possible D gene TRBD1, 6 bases. In germline, CDR1 is SNHLY, CDR2 FYNNEI. V dropped 4 bases and J dropped 5 bases, with 14 bases sitting between them. The CDR3 is 14 amino acids.

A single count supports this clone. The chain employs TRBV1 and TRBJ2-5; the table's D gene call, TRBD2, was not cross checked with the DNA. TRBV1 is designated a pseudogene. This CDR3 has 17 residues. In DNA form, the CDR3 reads TGCACCAGCAGCCAAGAAGAGGCGGGGGGGCCGCCGGAGACCCAGTACTTC. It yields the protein CTSSQEEAGGPPETQYF.

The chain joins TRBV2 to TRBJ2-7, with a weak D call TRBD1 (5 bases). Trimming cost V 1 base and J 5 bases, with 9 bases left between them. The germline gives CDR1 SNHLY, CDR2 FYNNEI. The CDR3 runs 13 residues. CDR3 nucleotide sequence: TGTGCCAGCAGTGAAGGACAGATAAACGAGCAGTACTTC. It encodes CASSEGQINEQYF.

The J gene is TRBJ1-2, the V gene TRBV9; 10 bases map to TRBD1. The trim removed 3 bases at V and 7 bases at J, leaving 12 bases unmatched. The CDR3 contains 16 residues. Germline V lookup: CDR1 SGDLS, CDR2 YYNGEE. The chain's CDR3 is CASSAIGTGALGGYTF. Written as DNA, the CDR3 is TGTGCCAGCAGCGCCATCGGGACAGGGGCACTCGGTGGCTACACCTTC.

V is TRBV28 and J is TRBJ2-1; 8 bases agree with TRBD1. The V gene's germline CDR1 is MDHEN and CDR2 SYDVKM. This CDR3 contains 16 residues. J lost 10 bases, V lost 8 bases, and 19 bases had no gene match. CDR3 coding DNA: TGTGCCAGCTCCCCCTCGGGGCAGGGGGCCTTCGGAGAGCAGTTCTTC. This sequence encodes CASSPSGQGAFGEQFF.

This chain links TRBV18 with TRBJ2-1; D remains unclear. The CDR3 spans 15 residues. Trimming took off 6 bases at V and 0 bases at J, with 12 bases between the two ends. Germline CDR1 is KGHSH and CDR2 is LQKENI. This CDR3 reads CASSNSKSSYNEQFF. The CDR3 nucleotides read TGTGCCAGCTCTAACAGTAAGAGCTCCTACAATGAGCAGTTCTTC.

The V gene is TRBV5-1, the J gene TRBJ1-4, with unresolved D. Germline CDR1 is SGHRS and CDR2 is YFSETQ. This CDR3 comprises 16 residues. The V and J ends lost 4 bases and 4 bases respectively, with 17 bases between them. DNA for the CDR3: TGCGCCAGCAGCGCCTTCGCCTCGGGAGGTAATGAAAAACTGTTTTTT. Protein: CASSAFASGGNEKLFF.